The 24 T cell receptor beta chains listed next were all sequenced from one sample in a study of shared T cell receptors in the human thymus (dated by TCRdb to about 2021). The library came from the immunoSEQ multiplex PCR assay. This immuneACCESS table, as held by TCRdb, lists in-frame sequences with V and J called but not all clones. Of the missing ones, under half trace to an unresolved V gene in checked studies; the others have no known cause. The sample contains about 400,000 clones, 85% to 95% of them found a single time. Approximately 0.018% of the sample lies in the top ten. The material sequenced was thymocytes. The receptor source for this set is a human donor.

This chain uses TRBV11-2 with TRBJ2-2; weak D call: TRBD2 (6 bases). There are 16 residues in the CDR3. V was pared by 5 bases and J by 0 bases, with 13 bases between. Germline assignment: CDR1 SGHAT and CDR2 FQNNGV. The CDR3 DNA sequence: TGTGCCAGCAGCCCCGGGACTTTCCCGAACACCGGGGAGCTGTTTTTT. This sequence encodes CASSPGTFPNTGELFF.

The rearrangement links TRBV4-2 to TRBJ2-3; 8 positions agree with TRBD2. V lost 3 bases to trimming and J lost 0 bases; unmatched junction nucleotides: 5. The CDR3 extends over 16 amino acids. Germline V lookup: CDR1 LGHNA, CDR2 YNFKEQ. CDR3 bases: TGTGCCAGCAGCCATTCAGCGGGGGTTAGCACAGATACGCAGTATTTT. Translation: CASSHSAGVSTDTQYF.

The chain has TRBV6-5 and TRBJ1-1; no firm D call. Germline CDR1 and CDR2: MNHEY and SVGAGI. The CDR3 covers 13 residues. Trimming pared 6 bases from V and 1 base from J, leaving 9 bases between. In nucleotides, the CDR3 is TGTGCCAGCAGGCCATTAGAGAACACTGAAGCTTTCTTT. This encodes CASRPLENTEAFF.

This clone has only one observation. The genes are TRBV27 and TRBJ2-6; 7 bases are shared with TRBD1. This CDR3 is 21 amino acids long. Germline V gene sequence: CDR1 MNHEY, CDR2 SMNVEV (reference sequence). V trimming: 3 bases; J trimming: 0 bases; junction bases outside the gene matches: 17. The CDR3 reads CASSLRTHRDSNSSGANVLTF. CDR3 DNA sequence: TGTGCCAGCAGTTTGCGCACCCACCGGGACAGCAATTCCTCTGGGGCCAACGTCCTGACTTTC.

This chain's CDR3 is CASSFEREEPHNEQFF. The CDR3 DNA is TGTGCCAGCAGCTTTGAGCGGGAGGAGCCCCACAATGAGCAGTTCTTC. The gene calls are TRBV7-8 and TRBJ2-1, with 9 bases fitting TRBD2. Trimming at V came to 3 bases and at J to 5 bases, leaving 8 bases not matched to a gene. This CDR3 contains 16 residues. The germline V gene encodes CDR1 SGHVS and CDR2 FQNEAQ.

This chain links TRBV10-2 with TRBJ2-3, with a possible D match to TRBD1 (5 bases). Per germline, CDR1 WSHSY and CDR2 SAAADI. Trimming removed 6 bases at V and 5 bases at J, with 12 bases between. The CDR3 has 13 amino acids. CDR3 bases: TGCGCCAGCAGGTCTGTAAGGGGAGATACGCAGTATTTT. It is translated as CASRSVRGDTQYF.

V is TRBV10-2 and J is TRBJ1-4; 7 bases are a match to TRBD1. V lost 0 bases to trimming and J lost 2 bases; unmatched junction nucleotides: 3. CDR3 length: 16 residues. In germline, CDR1 is WSHSY, CDR2 SAAADI. CDR3 DNA sequence: TGCGCCAGCAGTGAGTCAACAGGGGCGACTAATGAAAAACTGTTTTTT. Protein: CASSESTGATNEKLFF.

V gene TRBV2 combines with J gene TRBJ2-7, with a possible D match to TRBD2 (5 bases). The CDR3 is 15 residues long. V lost 7 bases to trimming and J lost 0 bases, with 16 bases between them. CDR1 is SNHLY and CDR2 is FYNNEI in the germline V gene. For the CDR3, the DNA is TGTGCCAGCAATTTGGGGAGCTCTCTCTCCTACGAGCAGTACTTC. Amino acid sequence: CASNLGSSLSYEQYF.

The CDR3 here is CASSQIEDRPNEKLFF. CDR3 sequence (DNA): TGCGCCAGCAGCCAGATCGAGGACAGACCGAATGAAAAACTGTTTTTT. The chain recombines TRBV4-3 with TRBJ1-4; D perhaps matches TRBD1 (6 bases). Trimming cost V 3 bases and J 5 bases, with 16 bases left between them. The CDR3 totals 16 residues. Germline CDR1 and CDR2: LGHNA and YSLEER.

The chain combines TRBV5-1 with TRBJ2-5, with 7 bases aligning to TRBD2. Germline trimming cut 4 bases from V and 0 bases from J; bases unmatched to any gene: 15. The CDR3 consists of 18 residues. CDR1 and CDR2 from the germline V gene are SGHRS and YFSETQ. The CDR3 here is CASSPFSGAGRNQETQYF. As DNA, the CDR3 is TGCGCCAGCAGCCCATTCAGCGGAGCGGGACGAAACCAAGAGACCCAGTACTTC.

This clone was picked up one time. The genes are TRBV5-6 and TRBJ2-3, with 11 positions matching TRBD2. The germline V gene encodes CDR1 SGHDT and CDR2 YYEEEE. J was trimmed by 3 bases and V by 2 bases; bases with no gene match: 2. This CDR3 contains 15 residues. The DNA of the CDR3 is TGTGCCAGCAGCTTAATAGCGGGAGGGACAGATACGCAGTATTTT. Amino acid sequence: CASSLIAGGTDTQYF.

This clone has more than one count but fewer than ten. This chain links TRBV27 with TRBJ1-1; D gene unclear. This CDR3 is built from 15 residues. Germline values: CDR1 MNHEY, CDR2 SMNVEV (reference sequence). V was clipped by 8 bases and J by 0 bases, with 16 bases between them. CDR3: CASSNPGGVNTEAFF. In DNA, the CDR3 is TGTGCCAGCTCCAACCCGGGAGGCGTGAACACTGAAGCTTTCTTT.

This chain joins TRBV11-2 and TRBJ2-3; no definite D call. This CDR3 is 15 amino acids long. CDR1 is SGHAT, CDR2 FQNNGV, per germline. With 2 bases removed from V and 7 bases from J, the gap between germline ends came to 16 bases. Here the CDR3 DNA reads TGTGCCAGCAGCTTATCGACGGGTCTCGTATATACGCAGTATTTT. Translated: CASSLSTGLVYTQYF.

The chain couples TRBV10-3 to TRBJ1-1; the D is unclear. The V gene's germline CDR1 is ENHRY and CDR2 SYGVKD. This CDR3 contains 15 residues. Trimming took 0 bases from V and 1 from J, leaving 9 bases between them. The CDR3 region has the DNA TGTGCCATCAGTGAGTCATCGGAGTGGAACACTGAAGCTTTCTTT. It encodes CAISESSEWNTEAFF.

The CDR3 loop reads CASGLDSGSPLGTDTQYF. The CDR3 DNA follows: TGTGCTAGTGGTTTGGATAGCGGGAGCCCGCTCGGGACAGATACGCAGTATTTT. The chain uses TRBV12-5 and TRBJ2-3; TRBD2 aligns across 9 bases. Germline V gene lookup returns CDR1 LGHNT and CDR2 FRNRAP. The CDR3 sequence is 18 residues long. The ends lost 1 base at V and 3 bases at J; junction bases unmatched: 11.

The chain links TRBV28 to TRBJ1-1; tentatively, D is TRBD1 (6 bases). Germline V gene data show CDR1 as MDHEN and CDR2 as SYDVKM. There are 15 residues in the CDR3. Trimming removed 1 base at V and 3 bases at J, with 12 bases between. In DNA, the CDR3 is TGTGCCAGCAGTTTATTACAGGGCGGGGACACTGAAGCTTTCTTT. Residues: CASSLLQGGDTEAFF.

V usage is TRBV27 and J usage is TRBJ2-5, with no clear D. V lost 6 bases, J lost 2 bases, and 10 bases lay in between. Germline V CDR1 and CDR2: MNHEY, SMNVEV (reference sequence). The CDR3 runs to 13 residues. CDR3 in DNA: TGTGCCAGCAGATGGACCAATCAAGAGACCCAGTACTTC. Its translation is CASRWTNQETQYF.

The rearrangement links TRBV7-9 to TRBJ1-5; D ambiguous. V was cut by 1 base and J by 0 bases, with 10 bases left in between. Germline values: CDR1 SEHNR, CDR2 FQNEAQ (reference sequence). The CDR3 totals 16 residues. CDR3 DNA: TGTGCCAGCAGCTTAGTTGACCGATATAGCAATCAGCCCCAGCATTTT. This gives the protein CASSLVDRYSNQPQHF.

The rearrangement joins TRBV7-9 to TRBJ2-7; maybe TRBD2 (5 bases). The CDR3 runs to 18 residues. Trimming took off 5 bases at V and 6 bases at J, with 29 bases between the two ends. CDR1 and CDR2 from the germline V gene are SEHNR and FQNEAQ (reference sequence). The CDR3 loop reads CASSETQRFYRRPPEQYF. The DNA of the CDR3 is TGTGCCAGCAGCGAAACCCAGCGGTTCTACCGACGACCCCCCGAGCAGTACTTC.

The V gene is TRBV5-1, the J gene TRBJ1-2, with 7 bases identical to TRBD1. The germline CDR1 and CDR2 sequences are SGHRS and YFSETQ. The CDR3 loop spans 15 amino acids. With V trimmed by 4 bases and J by 1 base, 7 bases remained unmatched. As DNA, the CDR3 is TGCGCCAGCAGCCTTAACCGGGACAGTAACTATGGCTACACCTTC. Its protein is CASSLNRDSNYGYTF.

This sequence joins TRBV19 and TRBJ1-1; possible D gene TRBD1, 5 bases. Trimming pared 3 bases from V and 0 bases from J, leaving 17 bases between. This CDR3 has 17 amino acids. Per the germline V gene, CDR1 is LNHDA and CDR2 is SQIVND (reference sequence). The CDR3 DNA reads TGTGCCAGTAGTATTCCTCATATGGGGGATTTGAACACTGAAGCTTTCTTT. Encoded protein: CASSIPHMGDLNTEAFF.

The chain recombines TRBV7-2 with TRBJ1-2; no clear D. Between the trimmed V and J ends, which lost 2 bases and 2 bases, there was a span of 18 bases. This CDR3 is built from 17 residues. Germline loops: CDR1 SGHTA, CDR2 FQGNSA. DNA for the CDR3: TGTGCCAGCAGCTTAAAGTTCAGCGTTCACCCCAACTATGGCTACACCTTC. Amino acid sequence: CASSLKFSVHPNYGYTF.

The V call is TRBV9, the J call TRBJ2-1; TRBD2 aligns across 7 bases. The trim removed 1 base at V and 8 bases at J, leaving 12 bases unmatched. Per germline, CDR1 SGDLS and CDR2 YYNGEE. The length of the CDR3 is 16 residues. The CDR3 sequence is CASSVRGLAGGYEQFF. The CDR3 region has the DNA TGTGCCAGCAGCGTAAGAGGGTTAGCGGGTGGCTATGAGCAGTTCTTC.

The chain is built from TRBV23-1 and TRBJ1-4, with 9 bases lining up with TRBD1. TRBV23-1 is marked as an open reading frame, function uncertain. This CDR3 spans 14 amino acids. V shed 7 bases, J shed 6 bases, and the junction held 6 bases outside the gene matches. In DNA, the CDR3 is TGCGCCAGCACCTTGGGACAGGGAGATGAAAAACTGTTTTTT. Its protein is CASTLGQGDEKLFF.